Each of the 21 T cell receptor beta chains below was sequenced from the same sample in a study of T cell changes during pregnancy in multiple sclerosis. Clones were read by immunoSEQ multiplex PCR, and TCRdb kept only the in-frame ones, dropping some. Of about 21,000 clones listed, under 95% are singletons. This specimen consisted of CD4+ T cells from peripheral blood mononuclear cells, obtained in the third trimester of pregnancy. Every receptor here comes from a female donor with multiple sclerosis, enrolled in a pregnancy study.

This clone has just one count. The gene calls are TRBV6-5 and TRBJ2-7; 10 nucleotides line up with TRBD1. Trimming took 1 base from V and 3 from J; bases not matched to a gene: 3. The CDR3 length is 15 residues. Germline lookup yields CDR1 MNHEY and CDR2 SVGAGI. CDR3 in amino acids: CASSYLRTGGYEQYF. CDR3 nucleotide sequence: TGTGCCAGCAGTTACTTGCGGACAGGGGGCTACGAGCAGTACTTC.

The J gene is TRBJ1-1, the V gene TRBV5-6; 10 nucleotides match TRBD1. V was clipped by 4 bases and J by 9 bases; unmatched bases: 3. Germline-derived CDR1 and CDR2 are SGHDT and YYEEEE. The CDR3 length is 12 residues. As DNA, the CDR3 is TGTGCCAGCAGCCAGGGACAGGGGAAAGCTTTCTTT. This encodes CASSQGQGKAFF.

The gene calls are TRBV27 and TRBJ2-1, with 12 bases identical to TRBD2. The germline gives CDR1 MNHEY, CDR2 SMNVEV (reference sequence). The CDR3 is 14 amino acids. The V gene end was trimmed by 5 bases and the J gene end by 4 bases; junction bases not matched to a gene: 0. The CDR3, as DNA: TGTGCCAGCAGTGGACTAGCGGGGTACAATGAGCAGTTCTTC. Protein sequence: CASSGLAGYNEQFF.

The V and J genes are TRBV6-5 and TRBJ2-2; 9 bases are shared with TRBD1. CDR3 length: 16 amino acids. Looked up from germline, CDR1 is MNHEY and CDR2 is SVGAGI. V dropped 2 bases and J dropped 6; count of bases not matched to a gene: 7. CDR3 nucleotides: TGTGCCAGCAGTTACATCGGGACAGGGAAACCCGGGGAGCTGTTTTTT. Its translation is CASSYIGTGKPGELFF.

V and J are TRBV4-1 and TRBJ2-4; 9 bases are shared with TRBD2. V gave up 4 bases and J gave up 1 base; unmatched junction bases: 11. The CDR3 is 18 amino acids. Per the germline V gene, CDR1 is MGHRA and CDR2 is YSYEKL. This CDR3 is CASSPFAGGTGAKNIQYF. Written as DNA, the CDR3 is TGCGCCAGCAGCCCCTTTGCGGGGGGGACTGGCGCCAAAAACATTCAGTACTTC.

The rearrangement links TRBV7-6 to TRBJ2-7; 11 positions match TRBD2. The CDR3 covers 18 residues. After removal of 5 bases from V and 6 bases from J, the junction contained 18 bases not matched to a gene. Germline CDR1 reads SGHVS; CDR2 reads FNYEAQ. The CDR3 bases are TGTGCCAGCAGCCTATCCCCTTCTAGCGGGGGGAAAGGTGGCGAGCAGTACTTC. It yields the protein CASSLSPSSGGKGGEQYF.

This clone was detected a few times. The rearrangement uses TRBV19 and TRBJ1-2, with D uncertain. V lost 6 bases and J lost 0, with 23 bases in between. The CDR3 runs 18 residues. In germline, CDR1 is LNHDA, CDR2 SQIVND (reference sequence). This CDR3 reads CASSKYGDQFYANYGYTF. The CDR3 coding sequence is TGTGCCAGTAGCAAATACGGGGATCAATTTTATGCTAACTATGGCTACACCTTC.

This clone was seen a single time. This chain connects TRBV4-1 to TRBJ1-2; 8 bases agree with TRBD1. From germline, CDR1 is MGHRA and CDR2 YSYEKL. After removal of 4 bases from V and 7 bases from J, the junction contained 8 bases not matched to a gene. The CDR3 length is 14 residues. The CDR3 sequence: CASSLQGQGPGYTF. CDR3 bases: TGCGCCAGCAGCCTCCAAGGACAGGGACCTGGCTACACCTTC.

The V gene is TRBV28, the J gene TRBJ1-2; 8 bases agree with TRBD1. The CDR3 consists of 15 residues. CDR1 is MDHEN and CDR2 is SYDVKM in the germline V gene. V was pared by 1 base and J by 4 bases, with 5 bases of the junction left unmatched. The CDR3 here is CASSLLDRVAYGYTF. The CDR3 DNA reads TGTGCCAGCAGTTTATTGGACAGGGTTGCCTATGGCTACACCTTC.

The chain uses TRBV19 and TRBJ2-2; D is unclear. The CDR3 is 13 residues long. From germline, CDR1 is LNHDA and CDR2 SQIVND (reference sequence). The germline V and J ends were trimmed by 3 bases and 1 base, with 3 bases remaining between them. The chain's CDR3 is CASSILNTGELFF. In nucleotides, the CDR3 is TGTGCCAGTAGTATTCTGAACACCGGGGAGCTGTTTTTT.

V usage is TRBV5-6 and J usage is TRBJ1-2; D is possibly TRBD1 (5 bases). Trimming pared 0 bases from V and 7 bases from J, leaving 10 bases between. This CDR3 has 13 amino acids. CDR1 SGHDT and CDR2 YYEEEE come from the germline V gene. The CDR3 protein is CASSLDHGGGYTF. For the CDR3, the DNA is TGTGCCAGCAGCTTGGATCACGGGGGTGGCTACACCTTC.

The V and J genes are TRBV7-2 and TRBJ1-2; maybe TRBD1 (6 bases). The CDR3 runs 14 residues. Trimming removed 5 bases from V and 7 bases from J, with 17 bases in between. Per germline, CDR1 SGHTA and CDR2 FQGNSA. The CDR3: CASSRTGTRIGYTF. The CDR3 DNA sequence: TGTGCCAGCAGCCGGACCGGGACACGGATTGGCTACACCTTC.

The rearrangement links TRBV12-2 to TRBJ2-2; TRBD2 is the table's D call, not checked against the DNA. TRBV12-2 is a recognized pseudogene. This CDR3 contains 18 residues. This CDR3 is CASRLAGAIGGNTGELFF. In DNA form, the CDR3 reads TGTGCAAGTCGCTTAGCTGGTGCCATTGGCGGTAACACCGGGGAGCTGTTTTTT.

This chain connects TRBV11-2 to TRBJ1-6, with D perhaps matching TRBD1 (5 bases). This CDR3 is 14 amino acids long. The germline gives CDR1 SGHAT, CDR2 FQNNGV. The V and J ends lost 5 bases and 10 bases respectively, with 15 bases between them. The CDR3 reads CASSGDGHLSPLHF. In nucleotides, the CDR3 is TGTGCCAGCAGCGGAGATGGACACCTCTCACCCCTCCACTTT.

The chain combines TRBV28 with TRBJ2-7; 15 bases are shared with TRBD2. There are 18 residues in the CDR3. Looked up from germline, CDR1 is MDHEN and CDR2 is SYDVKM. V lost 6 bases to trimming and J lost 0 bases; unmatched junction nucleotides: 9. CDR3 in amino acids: CASRDGTSGGRSSYEQYF. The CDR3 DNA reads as TGTGCCAGCAGAGACGGGACTAGCGGGGGGAGGAGCTCCTACGAGCAGTACTTC.

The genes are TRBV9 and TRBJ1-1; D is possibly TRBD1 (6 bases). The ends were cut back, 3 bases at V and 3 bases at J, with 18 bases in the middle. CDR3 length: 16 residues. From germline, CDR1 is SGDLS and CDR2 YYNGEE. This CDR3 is CASSDRGGARDTEAFF. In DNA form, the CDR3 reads TGTGCCAGCAGCGATAGGGGGGGGGCACGGGACACTGAAGCTTTCTTT.

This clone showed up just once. The CDR3 spells CASSSPAGGSSSYNEQFF. The CDR3 coding sequence is TGTGCCAGCAGCTCGCCAGCGGGGGGTTCTAGCTCCTACAATGAGCAGTTCTTC. The rearrangement links TRBV7-9 to TRBJ2-1; 9 bases map to TRBD2. Germline values: CDR1 SEHNR, CDR2 FQNEAQ (reference sequence). V lost 4 bases and J lost 0; bases outside the gene matches: 10. This CDR3 region has 18 residues.

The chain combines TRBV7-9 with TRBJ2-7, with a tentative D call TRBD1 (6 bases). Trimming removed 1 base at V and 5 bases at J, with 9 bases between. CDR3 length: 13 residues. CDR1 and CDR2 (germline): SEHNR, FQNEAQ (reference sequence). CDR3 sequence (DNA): TGTGCCAGCAGCTTAGGTCAGGGGAACGAGCAGTACTTC. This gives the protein CASSLGQGNEQYF.

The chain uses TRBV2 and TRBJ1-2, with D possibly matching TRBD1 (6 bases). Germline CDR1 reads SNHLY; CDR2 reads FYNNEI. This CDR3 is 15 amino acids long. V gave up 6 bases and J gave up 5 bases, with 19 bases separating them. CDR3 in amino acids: CASSADRFSLYGYTF. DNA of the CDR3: TGTGCCAGCAGCGCCGACAGGTTTTCTCTGTATGGCTACACCTTC.

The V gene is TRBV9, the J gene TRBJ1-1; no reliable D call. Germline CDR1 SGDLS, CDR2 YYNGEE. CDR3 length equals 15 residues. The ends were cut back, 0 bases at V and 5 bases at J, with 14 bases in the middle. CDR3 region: CASSVDLRRGTEAFF. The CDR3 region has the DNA TGTGCCAGCAGCGTAGATCTCCGGCGGGGAACTGAAGCTTTCTTT.

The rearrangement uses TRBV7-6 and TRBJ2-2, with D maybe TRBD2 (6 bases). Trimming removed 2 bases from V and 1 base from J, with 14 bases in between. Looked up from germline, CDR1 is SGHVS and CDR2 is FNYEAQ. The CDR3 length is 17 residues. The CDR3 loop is CASSLFSGSGNTGELFF. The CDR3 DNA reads TGTGCCAGCAGCTTATTCTCAGGTAGCGGGAACACCGGGGAGCTGTTTTTT.